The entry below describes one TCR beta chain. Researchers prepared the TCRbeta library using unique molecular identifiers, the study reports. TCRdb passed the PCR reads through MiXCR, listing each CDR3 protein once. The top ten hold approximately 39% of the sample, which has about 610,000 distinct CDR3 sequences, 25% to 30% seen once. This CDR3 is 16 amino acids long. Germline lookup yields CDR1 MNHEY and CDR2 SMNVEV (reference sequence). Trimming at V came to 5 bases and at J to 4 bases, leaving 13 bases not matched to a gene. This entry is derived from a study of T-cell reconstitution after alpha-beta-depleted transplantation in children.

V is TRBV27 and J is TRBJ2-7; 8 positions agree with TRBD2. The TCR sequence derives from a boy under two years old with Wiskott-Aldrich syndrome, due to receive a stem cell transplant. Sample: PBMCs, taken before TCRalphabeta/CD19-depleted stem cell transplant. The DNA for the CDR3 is TGTGCCAGCAGTCCCAGGGCAGGACTAGCTGCGTACGAGCAGTACTTC. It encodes CASSPRAGLAAYEQYF.